This TCR beta chain originates from a study of blood T cell repertoires in COVID-19. Study details: COVID-19 samples collected from the United States, Italy and Spain covered acute and convalescent phases. PBMCs, B-cell-depleted T cells, or T cells were the source of the cDNA or gDNA that made up the material.

The CDR3 length is 15 residues. The germline V gene has CDR1 LNHDA and CDR2 SQIVND (reference sequence). The V segment lost 4 bases and the J segment 5 bases; nucleotides outside the gene matches: 6. Clones were read by immunoSEQ multiplex PCR, and TCRdb kept only the in-frame ones, dropping some. Among tens of thousands of clones, 65% to 90% were seen once, and the ten largest hold 0.9% to 1.5%. The TCR comes from a man aged 40-49 years with acute or convalescent COVID-19. The sequencing input was peripheral blood. The chain is built from TRBV19 and TRBJ2-3, with 10 bases identical to TRBD2. The CDR3 sequence: CASSKKLAGLDTQYF. Written as DNA, the CDR3 is TGTGCCAGTAGTAAGAAACTAGCGGGGTTAGATACGCAGTATTTT.